This T cell receptor beta chain came from a study of radiotherapy plus CTLA-4 blockade in lung cancer. Sequenced by immunoSEQ multiplex PCR; TCRdb stores in-frame clones only, minus some. The data show 120,000 or so clones, just under 90% seen once. Unmatched junction bases numbered 0, after V lost 1 base and J lost 0 bases. This CDR3 is built from 15 residues. CDR1 and CDR2 (germline): SGHRS, YFSETQ. The source material was peripheral blood, sampled from a patient treated with radiotherapy plus ipilimumab. The chain links TRBV5-1 to TRBJ2-7, with 11 bases aligning to TRBD2. This clonotype was sampled from a human donor with non-small cell lung cancer that progressed on radiotherapy plus ipilimumab. CDR3 region: CASSLTSGSSYEQYF. The CDR3 bases are TGCGCCAGCAGCTTGACTAGCGGGAGCTCCTACGAGCAGTACTTC.